Listed here are 4 T cell receptor beta chains from one sample, sequenced in a study of blood T cells in healthy people across ages. Combining a sample-barcoded 5' primer with a J-beta primer mix, a second PCR ran for roughly 7 to 12 cycles. TCRdb processed the 5' RACE reads anew with MiXCR; each CDR3 protein has one entry. The repertoire consists of about 1.4 million distinct CDR3 sequences, with around 59% occurring once and the leading ten covering roughly 7%. The sample comprised blood. The receptor set was obtained from a man between 18 and 35 years old in good health.

The rearrangement links TRBV2 to TRBJ1-1; D unclear. Germline-derived CDR1 and CDR2 are SNHLY and FYNNEI. The CDR3 has 12 amino acids. V lost 7 bases and J lost 1, with 7 bases in between. The CDR3 sequence: CASMGKNTEAFF. In nucleotides, the CDR3 is TGTGCCAGCATGGGGAAGAACACTGAAGCTTTCTTT.

V gene TRBV7-6 combines with J gene TRBJ2-7, with 9 bases identical to TRBD2. Germline lookup yields CDR1 SGHVS and CDR2 FNYEAQ. The CDR3 is 15 residues long. V was clipped by 1 base and J by 4 bases; unmatched bases: 5. The CDR3 DNA sequence: TGTGCCAGCAGCTTAGGACTAGCGGATATTTACGAGCAGTACTTC. This codes for CASSLGLADIYEQYF.

This clonotype was detected a few times. The V call is TRBV29-1, the J call TRBJ1-1, with D possibly matching TRBD1 (5 bases). The length of the CDR3 is 12 residues. With 6 bases removed from V and 4 bases from J, the gap between germline ends came to 12 bases. Germline V gene data show CDR1 as SQVTM and CDR2 as ANQGSEA. CDR3 DNA: TGCAGCGTGCGGGGCCGGTTCACTGAAGCTTTCTTT. Protein: CSVRGRFTEAFF.

The rearrangement joins TRBV12-3 or TRBV12-4 to TRBJ2-2; TRBD1 matches at 7 bases. This CDR3 has 16 amino acids. The V segment lost 4 bases and the J segment 5 bases; nucleotides outside the gene matches: 10. CDR3: CASSSTGRFLTGELFF. The CDR3 DNA reads TGTGCCAGCAGTTCGACAGGGCGGTTTTTGACCGGGGAGCTGTTTTTT.